Sequencing of this TCR beta chain was carried out in a study of regulatory T cells in long-lasting Graves disease. Looking at the study overall: Treatment with antithyroid drugs for over 5 years, together with positive TSH receptor antibodies, meant persistent Graves' disease. General observations from the study: TRBV28, TRBJ1-2 and TRBJ2-5 were favored in persistent disease.

Specified time point: persistent/refractory GD, antithyroid drugs over 5 years with positive TRAb. PBMCs were the source of the RNA used for TCR sequencing. CDR3-region Arm-PCR and iRepertoire HTBI primers produced the TCR beta libraries. As handled by the study authors: The samples included approximately 60 TRBV and some 15 TRBJ segments. MiXCR, run by TCRdb on the multiplex PCR reads, gives a single entry per CDR3 protein. In this record, the V and J calls reflect TCRdb's handling and not the investigators' own analysis. The table shows fewer than 400,000 distinct CDR3 sequences, with 15% to 20% occurring only once. CDR1 and CDR2 (germline): SNHLY, FYNNEI. Between the trimmed V and J ends, which lost 6 bases and 0 bases, there was a span of 12 bases. The CDR3 sequence is 15 residues long. This clonotype was detected many times. Its antigen is unknown.

The clonotype comes from a female donor with Graves disease. V and J are TRBV2 and TRBJ1-5, with a tentative D call TRBD1 (5 bases). Sequencing was performed on peripheral blood mononuclear cells (PBMCs), taken when the disease was refractory, from a patient treated with antithyroid drugs. CDR3 bases: TGTGCCAGCAGGGGGGGGGATTATAGCAATCAGCCCCAGCATTTT. This encodes CASRGGDYSNQPQHF.